The sequence of this T cell receptor (beta chain) was determined in a study of OX40 agonist ivuxolimab in advanced cancers. Trimming pared 1 base from V and 6 bases from J, leaving 8 bases between. From germline, CDR1 is MGHRA and CDR2 YSYEKL. There are 13 residues in the CDR3. Points from the study as a whole: Undetermined was the antigen specificity of the expanded peripheral T cells. At doses 0.1 to 3.0 mg/kg, CD4+ and CD8+ clones expanded.

Some clones are missing from TCRdb's copy, which holds only in-frame ones; the method was immunoSEQ multiplex PCR. The data contain around 53,000 clones, 85% of them singletons. The count of this clone is one. Its antigen is as yet unknown. This clonotype was obtained from an adult with an advanced solid tumor such as melanoma, head and neck, liver or kidney cancer. Sequencing was performed on CD4+ or CD8+ T cells sorted from blood, taken in a trial of the OX40 agonist ivuxolimab. The chain uses TRBV4-1 and TRBJ2-3; D is perhaps TRBD1 (6 bases). The CDR3 protein is CASSQVQGDTQYF. CDR3 DNA sequence: TGCGCCAGCAGCCAAGTTCAGGGGGATACGCAGTATTTT.